This T cell receptor (beta chain) was identified in a study of control samples from healthy donors and cancer patients. In its sample, this clone was seen once. V was clipped by 9 bases and J by 6 bases, with 18 bases between them. This CDR3 has 14 amino acids. CDR1 is MNHEY and CDR2 is SVGAGI in the germline V gene. The protocol was immunoSEQ multiplex PCR, while the TCRdb copy is restricted to in-frame clones and leaves out a portion. Here the sample spans tens of thousands of clones, 85% to 95% being singletons. The source material was PBMCs. The source of this sequence is a woman aged 40 to 49 with head and neck cancer. The rearrangement joins TRBV6-5 to TRBJ2-1; the D gene is possibly TRBD2 (6 bases). The CDR3 spells CARTSGEGINEQFF. The CDR3 DNA reads as TGTGCCAGGACTAGTGGGGAAGGTATCAATGAGCAGTTCTTC.